This T cell receptor (beta chain) was sequenced during a study of blood T cells in healthy people across ages. Through a sample-barcoded 5' primer and a J-beta primer mix, a second PCR was run for roughly 7 to 11 cycles. In TCRdb, the 5' RACE reads were re-called with MiXCR into one record per CDR3 protein. The sample has hundreds of thousands of distinct CDR3 sequences; around 21% are singletons. The sample providers were healthy Caucasian people from Russia, aged roughly 6 to 90. Researchers isolated at least 7 million PBMCs per sample. Sequenced material: blood. The TCR was taken from a man in his 70s in good health.

The CDR3 spells CSARDLKSSEQYF. As DNA, the CDR3 is TGCAGTGCTAGAGATCTAAAGAGCTCCGAGCAGTACTTC. The chain combines TRBV20-1 with TRBJ2-7; no firm D call. Germline CDR1 and CDR2: DFQATT and SNEGSKA (reference sequence). Deletions cut 0 bases from V and 6 bases from J, with 12 bases between. This CDR3 spans 13 amino acids.